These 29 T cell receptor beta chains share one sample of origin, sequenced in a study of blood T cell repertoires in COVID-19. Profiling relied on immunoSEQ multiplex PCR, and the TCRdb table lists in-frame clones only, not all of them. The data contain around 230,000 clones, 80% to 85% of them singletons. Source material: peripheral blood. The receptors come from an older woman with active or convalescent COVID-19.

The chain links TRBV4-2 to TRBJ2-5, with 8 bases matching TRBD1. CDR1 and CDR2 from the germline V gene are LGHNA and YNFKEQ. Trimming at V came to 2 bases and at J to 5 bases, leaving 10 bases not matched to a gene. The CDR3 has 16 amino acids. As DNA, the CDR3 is TGTGCCAGCAGCCAATCGACAGGGGAAGGTTGGGAGACCCAGTACTTC. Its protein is CASSQSTGEGWETQYF.

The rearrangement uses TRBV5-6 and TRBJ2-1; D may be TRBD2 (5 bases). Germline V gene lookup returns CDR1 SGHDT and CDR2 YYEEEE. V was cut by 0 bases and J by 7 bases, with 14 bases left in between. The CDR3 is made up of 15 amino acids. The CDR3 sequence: CASSLVRGIENEQFF. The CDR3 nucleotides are TGTGCCAGCAGCTTGGTTCGGGGTATTGAAAATGAGCAGTTCTTC.

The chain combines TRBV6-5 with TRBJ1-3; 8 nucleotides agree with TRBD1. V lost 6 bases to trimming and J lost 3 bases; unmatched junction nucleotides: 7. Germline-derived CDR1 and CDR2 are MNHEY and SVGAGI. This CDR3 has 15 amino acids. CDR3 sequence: CASSLDRGGGNTIYF. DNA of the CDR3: TGTGCCAGCAGCCTTGACAGGGGCGGTGGAAACACCATATATTTT.

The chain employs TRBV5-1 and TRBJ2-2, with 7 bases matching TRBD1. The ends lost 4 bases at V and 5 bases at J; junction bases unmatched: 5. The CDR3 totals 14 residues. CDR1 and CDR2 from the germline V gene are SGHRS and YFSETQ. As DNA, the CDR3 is TGCGCCAGCAGCAAATTGACAGGGACCGGGGAGCTGTTTTTT. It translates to CASSKLTGTGELFF.

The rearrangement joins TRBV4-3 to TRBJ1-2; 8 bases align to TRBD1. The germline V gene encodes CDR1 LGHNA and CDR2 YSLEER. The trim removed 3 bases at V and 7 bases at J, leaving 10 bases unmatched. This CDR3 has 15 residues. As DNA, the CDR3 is TGCGCCAGCAGCCAGGACAGGGCCCCGATGGGTGGCTACACCTTC. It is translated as CASSQDRAPMGGYTF.

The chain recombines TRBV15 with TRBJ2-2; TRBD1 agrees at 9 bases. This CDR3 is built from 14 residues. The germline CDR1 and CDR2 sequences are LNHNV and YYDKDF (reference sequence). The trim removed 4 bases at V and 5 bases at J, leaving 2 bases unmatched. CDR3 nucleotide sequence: TGTGCCACCAGCACCGACAGGGGGACCGGGGAGCTGTTTTTT. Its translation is CATSTDRGTGELFF.

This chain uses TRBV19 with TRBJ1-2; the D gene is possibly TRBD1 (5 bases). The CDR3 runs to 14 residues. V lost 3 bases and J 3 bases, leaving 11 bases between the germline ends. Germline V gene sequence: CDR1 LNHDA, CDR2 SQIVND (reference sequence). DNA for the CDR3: TGTGCCAGTAGTATCACCCTAGGGGACTATGGCTACACCTTC. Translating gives CASSITLGDYGYTF.

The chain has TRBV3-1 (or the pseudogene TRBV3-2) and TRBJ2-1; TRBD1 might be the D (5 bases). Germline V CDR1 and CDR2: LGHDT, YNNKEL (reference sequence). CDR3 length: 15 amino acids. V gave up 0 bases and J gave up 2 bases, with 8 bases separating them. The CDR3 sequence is CASSQEAGTYNEQFF. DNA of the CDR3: TGTGCCAGCAGCCAAGAGGCAGGGACCTACAATGAGCAGTTCTTC.

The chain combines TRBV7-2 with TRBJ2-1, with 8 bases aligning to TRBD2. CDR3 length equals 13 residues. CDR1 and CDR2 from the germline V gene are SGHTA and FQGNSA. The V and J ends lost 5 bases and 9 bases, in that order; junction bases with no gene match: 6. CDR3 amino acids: CASSPGTRVEQFF. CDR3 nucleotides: TGTGCCAGCAGCCCAGGGACTAGAGTTGAGCAGTTCTTC.

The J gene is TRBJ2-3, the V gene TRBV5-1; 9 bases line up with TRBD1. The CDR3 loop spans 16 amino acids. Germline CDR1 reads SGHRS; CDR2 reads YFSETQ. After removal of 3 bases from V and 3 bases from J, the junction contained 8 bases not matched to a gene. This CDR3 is CASSSTGGAKTDTQYF. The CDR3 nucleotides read TGCGCCAGCAGCTCCACAGGGGGCGCGAAGACAGATACGCAGTATTTT.

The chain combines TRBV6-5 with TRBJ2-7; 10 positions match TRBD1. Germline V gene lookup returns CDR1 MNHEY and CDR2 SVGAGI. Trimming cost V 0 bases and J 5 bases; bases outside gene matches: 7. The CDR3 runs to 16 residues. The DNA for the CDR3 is TGTGCCAGCAGTTACTCCTATCGAGGGACAGGGGACGAGCAGTACTTC. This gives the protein CASSYSYRGTGDEQYF.

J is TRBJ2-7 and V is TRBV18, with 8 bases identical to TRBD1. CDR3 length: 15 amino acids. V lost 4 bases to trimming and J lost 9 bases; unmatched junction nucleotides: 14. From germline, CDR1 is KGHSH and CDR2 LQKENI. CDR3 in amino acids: CASSRTGQAEGGQYF. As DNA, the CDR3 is TGTGCCAGCTCACGGACGGGACAGGCGGAGGGTGGGCAGTACTTC. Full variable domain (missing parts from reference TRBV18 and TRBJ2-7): NAGVMQNPRHLVRRRGQEARLRCSPMKGHSHVYWYRQLPEEGLKFMVYLQKENIIDESGMPKERFSAEFPKEGPSILRIQQVVRGDSAAYFCASSRTGQAEGGQYFGPGTRLTVT.

Here the CDR3 DNA reads TGCGCCAGCAGGATAACAGGGGGCGACGAGCAGTACTTC. Residues: CASRITGGDEQYF. This chain joins TRBV5-1 and TRBJ2-7, with 9 bases lining up with TRBD1. CDR1 and CDR2 (germline): SGHRS, YFSETQ. The CDR3 runs 13 residues. V was clipped by 5 bases and J by 5 bases; unmatched bases: 5.

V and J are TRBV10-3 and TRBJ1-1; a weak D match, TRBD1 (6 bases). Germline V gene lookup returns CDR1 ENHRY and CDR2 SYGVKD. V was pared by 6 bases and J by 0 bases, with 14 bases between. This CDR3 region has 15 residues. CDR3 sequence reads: CAIRARQAVNTEAFF. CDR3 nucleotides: TGTGCCATCAGGGCAAGACAGGCCGTGAACACTGAAGCTTTCTTT.

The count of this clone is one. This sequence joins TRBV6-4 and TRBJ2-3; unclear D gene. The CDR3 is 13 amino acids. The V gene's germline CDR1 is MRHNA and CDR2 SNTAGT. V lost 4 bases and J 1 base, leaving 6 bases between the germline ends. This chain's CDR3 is CASSGPGTDTQYF. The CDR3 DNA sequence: TGTGCCAGCAGTGGTCCCGGCACAGATACGCAGTATTTT.

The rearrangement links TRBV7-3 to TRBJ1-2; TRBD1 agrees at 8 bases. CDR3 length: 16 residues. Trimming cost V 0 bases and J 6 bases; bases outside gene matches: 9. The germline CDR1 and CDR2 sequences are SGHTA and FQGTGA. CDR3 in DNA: TGTGCCAGCAGCTTAACGTATCCAGGGGGCGCGAATGGCTACACCTTC. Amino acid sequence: CASSLTYPGGANGYTF.

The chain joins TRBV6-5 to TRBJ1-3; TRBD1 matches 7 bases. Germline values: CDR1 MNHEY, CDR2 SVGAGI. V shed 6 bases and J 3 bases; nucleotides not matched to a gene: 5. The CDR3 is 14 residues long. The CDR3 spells CASRPTGVGNTIYF. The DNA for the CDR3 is TGTGCCAGCAGACCCACAGGGGTTGGAAACACCATATATTTT.

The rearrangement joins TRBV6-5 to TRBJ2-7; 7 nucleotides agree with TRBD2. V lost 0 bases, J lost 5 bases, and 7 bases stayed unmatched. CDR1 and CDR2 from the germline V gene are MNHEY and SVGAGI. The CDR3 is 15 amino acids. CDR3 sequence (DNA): TGTGCCAGCAGTTACTCCCCAGGCGCGGGGGACGAGCAGTACTTC. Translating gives CASSYSPGAGDEQYF.

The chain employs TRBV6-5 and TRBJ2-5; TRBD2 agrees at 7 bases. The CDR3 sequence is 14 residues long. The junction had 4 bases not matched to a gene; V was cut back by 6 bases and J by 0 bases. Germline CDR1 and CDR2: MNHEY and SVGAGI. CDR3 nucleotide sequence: TGTGCCAGCAGCGGGGGGACCGACCAAGAGACCCAGTACTTC. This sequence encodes CASSGGTDQETQYF.

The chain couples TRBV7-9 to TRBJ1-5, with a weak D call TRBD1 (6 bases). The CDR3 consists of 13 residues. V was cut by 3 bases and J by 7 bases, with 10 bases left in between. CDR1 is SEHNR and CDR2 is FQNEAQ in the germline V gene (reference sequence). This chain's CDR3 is CASSLGAWQPQHF. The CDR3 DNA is TGTGCCAGCAGCTTGGGGGCATGGCAGCCCCAGCATTTT.

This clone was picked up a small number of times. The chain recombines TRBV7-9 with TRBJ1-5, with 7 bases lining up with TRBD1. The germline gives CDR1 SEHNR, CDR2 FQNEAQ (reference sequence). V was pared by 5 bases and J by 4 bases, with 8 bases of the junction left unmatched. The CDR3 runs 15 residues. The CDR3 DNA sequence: TGTGCCAGCAGCCGTACAGGGGCCCGAAATCAGCCCCAGCATTTT. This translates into CASSRTGARNQPQHF.

CDR3 nucleotide sequence: TGTGCCAGCAGCCCTCAGGGGTTCTACGAGCAGTACTTC. Its protein product is CASSPQGFYEQYF. This chain joins TRBV12-3 or TRBV12-4 and TRBJ2-7; weak D call: TRBD1 (6 bases). The germline V and J ends were trimmed by 6 bases and 3 bases, with 12 bases remaining between them. This CDR3 is built from 13 residues.

The CDR3: CASSYPSGGKETQYF. The CDR3 bases are TGTGCCAGCAGTTACCCTAGCGGGGGGAAAGAGACCCAGTACTTC. The chain couples TRBV6-2 or TRBV6-3 to TRBJ2-5; 11 nucleotides match TRBD2. V was pared by 2 bases and J by 3 bases, with 2 bases of the junction left unmatched. CDR1 MNHEY and CDR2 SVGEGT come from the germline V gene. This CDR3 contains 15 residues.

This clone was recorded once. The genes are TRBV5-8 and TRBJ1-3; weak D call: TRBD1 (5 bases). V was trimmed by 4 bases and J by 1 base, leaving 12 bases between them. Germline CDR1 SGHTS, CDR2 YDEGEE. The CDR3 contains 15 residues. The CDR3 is CASSPGTVSGNTIYF. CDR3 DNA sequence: TGTGCCAGCAGCCCCGGGACTGTTTCTGGAAACACCATATATTTT.

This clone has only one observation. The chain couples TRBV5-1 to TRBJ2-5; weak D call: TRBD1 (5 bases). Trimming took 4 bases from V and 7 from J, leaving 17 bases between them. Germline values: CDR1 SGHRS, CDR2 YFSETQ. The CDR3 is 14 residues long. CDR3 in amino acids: CASSTRRVMGTQYF. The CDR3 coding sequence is TGCGCCAGCAGCACCCGCAGGGTGATGGGGACCCAGTACTTC.

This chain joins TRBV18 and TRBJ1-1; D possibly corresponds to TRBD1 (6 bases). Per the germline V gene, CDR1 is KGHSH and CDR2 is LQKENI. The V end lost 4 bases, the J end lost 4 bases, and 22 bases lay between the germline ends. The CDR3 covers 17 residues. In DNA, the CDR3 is TGTGCCAGCTCACTTTGGACAGCGGCGGTGATTGGCACTGAAGCTTTCTTT. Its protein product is CASSLWTAAVIGTEAFF.

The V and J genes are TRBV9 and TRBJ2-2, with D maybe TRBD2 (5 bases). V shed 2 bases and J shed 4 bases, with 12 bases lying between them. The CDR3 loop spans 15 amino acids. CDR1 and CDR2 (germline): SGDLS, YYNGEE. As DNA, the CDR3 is TGTGCCAGCAGCGTTTGGGGAGATAGCACCGGGGAGCTGTTTTTT. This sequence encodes CASSVWGDSTGELFF.

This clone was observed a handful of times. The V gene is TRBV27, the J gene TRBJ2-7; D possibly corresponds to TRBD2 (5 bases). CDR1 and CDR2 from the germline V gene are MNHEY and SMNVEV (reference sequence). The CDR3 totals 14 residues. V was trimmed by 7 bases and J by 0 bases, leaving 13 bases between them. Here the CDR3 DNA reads TGTGCCAGCAAGGAGGACCCTCGCTCCTACGAGCAGTACTTC. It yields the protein CASKEDPRSYEQYF.

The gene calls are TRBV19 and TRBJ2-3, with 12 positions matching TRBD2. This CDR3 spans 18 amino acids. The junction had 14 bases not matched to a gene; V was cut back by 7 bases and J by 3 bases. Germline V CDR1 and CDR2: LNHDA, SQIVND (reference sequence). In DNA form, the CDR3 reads TGTGCCAGTACCCCGGTGGCTAGCGGGGGGGTTAGGACAGATACGCAGTATTTT. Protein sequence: CASTPVASGGVRTDTQYF. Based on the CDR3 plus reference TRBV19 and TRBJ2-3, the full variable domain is DGGITQSPKYLFRKEGQNVTLSCEQNLNHDAMYWYRQDPGQGLRLIYYSQIVNDFQKGDIAEGYSVSREKKESFPLTVTSAQKNPTAFYLCASTPVASGGVRTDTQYFGPGTRLTVL.